Following are 21 T cell receptor beta chains from one sample sequenced in a study of OX40 agonist ivuxolimab in advanced cancers. Clones were read by immunoSEQ multiplex PCR, and TCRdb kept only the in-frame ones, dropping some. The table lists 17,000 or so clones, 80% of them singletons. Sequences were derived from CD4+ or CD8+ T cells sorted from blood, sampled in a trial of the OX40 agonist ivuxolimab. The receptors stem from an adult with an advanced solid tumor such as melanoma, head and neck, liver or kidney cancer.

The chain recombines TRBV29-1 with TRBJ2-7, with a possible D match to TRBD2 (5 bases). Germline-derived CDR1 and CDR2 are SQVTM and ANQGSEA. Trimming shortened V by 3 bases and J by 7 bases, and 13 bases separated the two germline ends. This CDR3 is built from 12 residues. As DNA, the CDR3 is TGCAGCGTTGATGACGGAGGTGTAGAGCAGTACTTC. Encoded protein: CSVDDGGVEQYF.

The chain uses TRBV7-9 and TRBJ1-1; tentatively, D is TRBD1 (5 bases). There are 16 residues in the CDR3. Germline assignment: CDR1 SEHNR and CDR2 FQNEAQ (reference sequence). V lost 4 bases and J 0 bases, leaving 15 bases between the germline ends. CDR3 region: CASSSRGGGMNTEAFF. In DNA, the CDR3 is TGTGCCAGCAGCTCAAGGGGCGGCGGTATGAACACTGAAGCTTTCTTT.

This sequence joins TRBV6-1 and TRBJ1-5, with 7 bases that match TRBD1. CDR3 length: 15 amino acids. Germline CDR1 is MNHNS and CDR2 is SASEGT. V was clipped by 8 bases and J by 6 bases; unmatched bases: 13. The CDR3 here is CASLEEQGFFQPQHF. In DNA form, the CDR3 reads TGTGCCAGCCTGGAGGAACAGGGGTTTTTTCAGCCCCAGCATTTT.

V usage is TRBV6-5 and J usage is TRBJ2-7, with D possibly being TRBD1 or TRBD2 (5 bases each). The V and J ends lost 5 bases and 2 bases respectively, with 16 bases between them. Germline CDR1 reads MNHEY; CDR2 reads SVGAGI. This CDR3 is 15 amino acids long. Here the CDR3 DNA reads TGTGCCAGCAGTAGCCCTCGGGACGGGACCTACGAGCAGTACTTC. It is translated as CASSSPRDGTYEQYF.

V and J are TRBV5-1 and TRBJ1-4; 7 bases match TRBD1. Per germline, CDR1 SGHRS and CDR2 YFSETQ. V lost 0 bases, J lost 0 bases, and 5 bases stayed unmatched. The CDR3 runs to 17 residues. The CDR3 loop reads CASSLVGQDPTNEKLFF. The CDR3 nucleotides read TGCGCCAGCAGCTTGGTCGGACAGGACCCAACTAATGAAAAACTGTTTTTT.

This sequence joins TRBV7-8 and TRBJ2-7; perhaps TRBD2 as D (5 bases). The CDR3 length is 13 residues. Looked up from germline, CDR1 is SGHVS and CDR2 is FQNEAQ. Trimming removed 5 bases at V and 1 base at J, with 9 bases between. This chain's CDR3 is CASSRGPSYEQYF. CDR3 DNA: TGTGCCAGCAGCCGAGGGCCTTCCTACGAGCAGTACTTC.

J is TRBJ2-7 and V is TRBV6-5; TRBD1 is a possible D gene (7 bases). Germline V lookup: CDR1 MNHEY, CDR2 SVGAGI. The CDR3 runs 10 residues. Trimming took 10 bases from V and 12 from J, leaving 16 bases between them. The CDR3, as DNA: TGTGCCACCCGCGGGACAGAGGTGTACTTC. Protein: CATRGTEVYF.

The chain has TRBV4-1 and TRBJ2-7, with 10 bases lining up with TRBD1. CDR3 length: 16 residues. Germline values: CDR1 MGHRA, CDR2 YSYEKL. V lost 6 bases and J lost 3; bases outside the gene matches: 11. This chain's CDR3 is CASSPGQGSPYYEQYF. CDR3 in DNA: TGCGCCAGCAGTCCGGGACAGGGGTCCCCCTACTACGAGCAGTACTTC.

Sample share makes this clone medium-sized. This chain links TRBV6-1 with TRBJ2-7; 7 bases match TRBD1. Germline values: CDR1 MNHNS, CDR2 SASEGT. The V and J ends lost 1 base and 0 bases, in that order; junction bases with no gene match: 3. The CDR3 is made up of 15 amino acids. In DNA, the CDR3 is TGTGCCAGCAGTGAAGTGGACAGGAGCTCCTACGAGCAGTACTTC. This translates into CASSEVDRSSYEQYF.

This chain connects TRBV6-6 to TRBJ1-1, with a possible D match to TRBD1 (5 bases). The CDR3 totals 14 residues. CDR1 and CDR2 (germline): MNHNY, SVGAGI (reference sequence). V lost 2 bases, J lost 5 bases, and 12 bases lay in between. CDR3 loop: CASSYPGTGTEAFF. CDR3 bases: TGTGCCAGCAGTTACCCGGGAACAGGAACTGAAGCTTTCTTT.

By share, this clone ranks as medium-sized. The rearrangement uses TRBV5-6 and TRBJ2-1; TRBD1 matches 7 bases. CDR1 SGHDT and CDR2 YYEEEE come from the germline V gene. This CDR3 is built from 15 residues. V dropped 0 bases and J dropped 2; count of bases not matched to a gene: 2. CDR3 DNA sequence: TGTGCCAGCAGCTTGGGAGACAGGGCCTACAATGAGCAGTTCTTC. This encodes CASSLGDRAYNEQFF. The full variable domain, with the rest looked up from reference TRBV5-6 and TRBJ2-1, is DAGVTQSPTHLIKTRGQQVTLRCSPKSGHDTVSWYQQALGQGPQFIFQYYEEEERQRGNFPDRFSGHQFPNYSSELNVNALLLGDSALYLCASSLGDRAYNEQFFGPGTRLTVL.

The rearrangement joins TRBV4-1 to TRBJ2-7; either TRBD1 or TRBD2 may supply D (5 bases each). V was cut by 0 bases and J by 7 bases, with 16 bases left in between. The CDR3 runs to 15 residues. The germline gives CDR1 MGHRA, CDR2 YSYEKL. CDR3 residues: CASSQEGESLREQYF. In DNA form, the CDR3 reads TGCGCCAGCAGCCAAGAAGGGGAGTCCTTGCGTGAGCAGTACTTC.

The V gene is TRBV30, the J gene TRBJ2-7; D is uncertain. The CDR3 extends over 12 amino acids. Per germline, CDR1 GTSNPN and CDR2 SVGIG (reference sequence). Trimming stripped 2 bases from V and 7 bases from J, with 12 bases between. CDR3 residues: CAWSLLLAEQYF. The CDR3 bases are TGTGCCTGGAGTCTCCTCCTTGCAGAGCAGTACTTC.

This clone occurred a few times. The chain employs TRBV7-8 and TRBJ1-6; D uncertain. Germline V CDR1 and CDR2: SGHVS, FQNEAQ. Trimming removed 2 bases from V and 3 bases from J, with 14 bases in between. This CDR3 region has 17 residues. In DNA form, the CDR3 reads TGTGCCAGCAGCTTAACTCACCCGAGTAACTATAATTCACCCCTCCACTTT. Its translation is CASSLTHPSNYNSPLHF.

Judged by abundance, this clone is medium-sized. The V and J genes are TRBV19 and TRBJ2-1, with D possibly being TRBD1 (6 bases). This CDR3 is built from 17 residues. Trimming took off 0 bases at V and 4 bases at J, with 16 bases between the two ends. Germline V gives CDR1 LNHDA, CDR2 SQIVND (reference sequence). CDR3 DNA sequence: TGTGCCAGTAGTATAGATCTGAGCACAGGGTCGTACAATGAGCAGTTCTTC. It translates to CASSIDLSTGSYNEQFF.

The chain carries TRBV30 and TRBJ1-1; D might be TRBD1 (6 bases). Trimming took off 0 bases at V and 11 bases at J, with 13 bases between the two ends. The CDR3 spans 12 residues. Looked up from germline, CDR1 is GTSNPN and CDR2 is SVGIG (reference sequence). CDR3 amino acids: CAWSVVQGPAFF. In DNA, the CDR3 is TGTGCCTGGAGTGTAGTTCAGGGGCCGGCTTTCTTT. Filled out from reference TRBV30 and TRBJ1-1, the complete variable domain reads SQTIHQWPATLVQPVGSPLSLECTVEGTSNPNLYWYRQAAGRGLQLLFYSVGIGQISSEVPQNLSASRPQDRQFILSSKKLLLSDSGFYLCAWSVVQGPAFFGQGTRLTVV.

This clone was counted a single time. The CDR3 sequence is CASSLGLAGEQYF. CDR3 in DNA: TGTGCCAGCAGCTTAGGGCTAGCGGGGGAGCAGTACTTC. This sequence joins TRBV7-8 and TRBJ2-7, with 9 nucleotides matching TRBD2. The CDR3 sequence is 13 residues long. With 1 base clipped from V and 7 bases from J, the junction kept 2 bases outside the gene matches. Per the germline V gene, CDR1 is SGHVS and CDR2 is FQNEAQ.

The J gene is TRBJ2-1, the V gene TRBV5-5, with a possible D match to TRBD1 (5 bases). Germline-derived CDR1 and CDR2 are SGHKS and YYEKEE (reference sequence). The V end was cut by 4 bases, the J end by 9 bases, with 17 bases between. The CDR3 totals 14 residues. The CDR3 spells CASSQWGRGSEQFF. DNA of the CDR3: TGTGCCAGCAGCCAGTGGGGAAGGGGCTCTGAGCAGTTCTTC.

This clone showed up just a few times. The CDR3 DNA is TGTGCCAGCAGCGCCGGGACCGAGACCTACGAGCAGTACTTC. It encodes CASSAGTETYEQYF. The chain employs TRBV9 and TRBJ2-7; D possibly uses TRBD1 or TRBD2 (5 bases each). Trimming pared 3 bases from V and 2 bases from J, leaving 12 bases between. CDR3 length: 14 residues. Germline CDR1 reads SGDLS; CDR2 reads YYNGEE.

This sequence joins TRBV30 and TRBJ2-3, with no clear D. CDR1 and CDR2 (germline): GTSNPN, SVGIG (reference sequence). The CDR3 contains 16 residues. V was trimmed by 4 bases and J by 0 bases, leaving 17 bases between them. The CDR3 region is CAWTPPPAASTDTQYF. The CDR3 DNA is TGTGCCTGGACCCCTCCCCCGGCAGCTAGCACAGATACGCAGTATTTT.

This rearrangement joins TRBV7-9 to TRBJ2-3, with 7 bases lining up with TRBD2. V was pared by 1 base and J by 5 bases, with 9 bases of the junction left unmatched. This CDR3 has 16 amino acids. From germline, CDR1 is SEHNR and CDR2 FQNEAQ (reference sequence). CDR3 sequence: CASSLVSSGPRDTQYF. In DNA form, the CDR3 reads TGTGCCAGCAGCTTAGTGAGTAGCGGGCCACGAGATACGCAGTATTTT.